This T cell receptor (beta chain) was documented in a study of cytomegalovirus exposure and HLA in healthy donors (TCRdb year 2017). Regarding the study in general: According to a later analysis, one platform produced both the roughly 110 validation repertoires and the 550 to 800 repertoires of the first cohort. The study aimed to test whether signatures of past pathogen exposure could be identified by cataloging public T cell receptors. Besides the first cohort of approximately 710 subjects, a separate validation cohort made up of around 120 different subjects was used. To predict cytomegalovirus infection status, the study brought together high-throughput TCR immunosequencing, statistical association of individual TCRs with disease status, and machine learning.

Separate from the roughly 660-subject first cohort, the validation cohort of 90 to 150 subjects was the group to which the donors belonged. The study at large found these results: In a later analysis, TCRs clustered in the first cohort were found to also tend to co-occur in the roughly 120 validation repertoires, with 90% to 95% of cluster scores above 0. The authors suggested that the approach could potentially be extended to other disease states and immunological phenotypes. While some public TCRs were present in many individuals, most TCR sequences turned up only very rarely across donors. The classifier was reported to diagnose cytomegalovirus status with high specificity and sensitivity in both the original cohort and the validation cohort. All 120 or so repertoires were used to score co-occurrence in the validation cohort in a later analysis, because that analysis had no HLA typing for the cohort. In vitro tests confirmed that a few of the cytomegalovirus-associated TCR beta chains recognize cytomegalovirus antigens. The study listed over 150 TCR beta chains as associated with cytomegalovirus.

Library method: the immunoSEQ multiplex PCR assay. The authors' analysis ran thus. To diagnose cytomegalovirus status from the catalog of TCR beta chain sequences, a statistical classification framework was built. The table was pulled from immuneACCESS by TCRdb, which kept in-frame rearrangements only. Such tables lose some clones; where checked, under half of the loss comes from unresolved V genes, and the rest has no known cause. From that table come the V and J calls and clone size; the DNA was used to work out D and trimming. The sample table shows approximately 300,000 clones, and approximately 90% are seen once. 0.7% to 0.85% of the sample is held by the ten biggest clonotypes. With regard to this clone: Its binding antigen is unknown. The input lacks base qualities; no much larger clone sits a single base away.

From a lookup of the germline V gene, CDR1 and CDR2 are SNHLY and FYNNEI. V has 1 base trimmed and J has 9 bases trimmed; junction bases matching no gene number 7. The CDR3, cysteine through phenylalanine, is 15 amino acids long. Only the CDR3 region is kept as DNA, spanning 45 bases read in frame from base 1. Source material: PBMCs. The V and J genes are TRBV2 and TRBJ2-7, with 12 central nucleotides matching TRBD2. The receptor's source is a woman under 30 in good health and CMV-seronegative. The DNA reads TGTGCCAGCAGTGAAGGGACTAGCGGGACGATCCTGCAGTACTTC. This codes for CASSEGTSGTILQYF.